The 4 T cell receptor beta chains reported below all come from one sample, sequenced in a study of cytomegalovirus exposure and HLA in healthy donors. The PCR employed 60 Vbeta primers together with 13 Jbeta primers. The method was immunoSEQ multiplex PCR; TCRdb's version includes in-frame clones alone and lacks a portion of them. In the table there are about 150,000 clones, approximately 84% of which are singletons. The specimen was PBMCs. The origin of the receptors is a woman younger than 30 in good health and CMV-seronegative.

This rearrangement joins TRBV5-5 to TRBJ1-4, with unresolved D. The CDR3 contains 17 residues. Deletions cut 0 bases from V and 4 bases from J, with 16 bases between. CDR1 and CDR2 from the germline V gene are SGHKS and YYEKEE (reference sequence). The CDR3 region has the DNA TGTGCCAGCAGCTTGGAACAGTCGGCCCCCGATAATGAAAAACTGTTTTTT. It encodes CASSLEQSAPDNEKLFF.

The gene calls are TRBV10-2 and TRBJ1-6; 8 nucleotides match TRBD1. J was trimmed by 8 bases and V by 2 bases; bases with no gene match: 8. This CDR3 is 16 amino acids long. CDR1 and CDR2 (germline): WSHSY, SAAADI. The CDR3 here is CASSEPGQGWHSPLHF. CDR3 nucleotides: TGCGCCAGCAGTGAGCCCGGACAGGGATGGCATTCACCCCTCCACTTT.

This clone appeared a single time. This chain links TRBV7-8 with TRBJ2-3; D ambiguous. This CDR3 contains 14 residues. CDR1 and CDR2 from the germline V gene are SGHVS and FQNEAQ. Trimming shortened V by 6 bases and J by 0 bases, and 10 bases separated the two germline ends. The CDR3 coding sequence is TGTGCCAGCAGTGCCGCTATTAGCACAGATACGCAGTATTTT. Translation gives CASSAAISTDTQYF.

The DNA of the CDR3 is TGTGCCAGCAGCTTAGGAGGCGGTCAAATGACACCCCTCCACTTT. This gives the protein CASSLGGGQMTPLHF. The rearrangement joins TRBV11-2 to TRBJ1-6, with no clear D. This CDR3 is 15 amino acids long. V lost 1 base, J lost 11 bases, and 15 bases lay in between. The germline CDR1 and CDR2 sequences are SGHAT and FQNNGV.